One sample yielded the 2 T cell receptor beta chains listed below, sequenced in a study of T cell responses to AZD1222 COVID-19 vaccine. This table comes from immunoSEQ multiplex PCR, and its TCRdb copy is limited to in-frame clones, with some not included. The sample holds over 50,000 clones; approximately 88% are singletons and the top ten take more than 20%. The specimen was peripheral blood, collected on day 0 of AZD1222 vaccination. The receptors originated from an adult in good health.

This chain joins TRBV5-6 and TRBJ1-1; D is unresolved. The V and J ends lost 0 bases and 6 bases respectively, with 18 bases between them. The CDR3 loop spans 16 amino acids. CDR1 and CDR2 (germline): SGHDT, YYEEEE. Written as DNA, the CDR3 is TGTGCCAGCAGCTTGGACGGAGCGGTGAGGTTATCTGAAGCTTTCTTT. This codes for CASSLDGAVRLSEAFF. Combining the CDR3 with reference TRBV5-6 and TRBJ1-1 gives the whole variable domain DAGVTQSPTHLIKTRGQQVTLRCSPKSGHDTVSWYQQALGQGPQFIFQYYEEEERQRGNFPDRFSGHQFPNYSSELNVNALLLGDSALYLCASSLDGAVRLSEAFFGQGTRLTVV.

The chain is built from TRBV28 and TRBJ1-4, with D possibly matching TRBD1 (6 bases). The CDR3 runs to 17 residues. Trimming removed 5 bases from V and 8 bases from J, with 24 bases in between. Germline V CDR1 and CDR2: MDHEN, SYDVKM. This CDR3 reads CASSPRGLGTDGEKLFF. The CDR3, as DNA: TGTGCCAGCAGTCCAAGGGGGTTAGGGACGGATGGGGAAAAACTGTTTTTT.